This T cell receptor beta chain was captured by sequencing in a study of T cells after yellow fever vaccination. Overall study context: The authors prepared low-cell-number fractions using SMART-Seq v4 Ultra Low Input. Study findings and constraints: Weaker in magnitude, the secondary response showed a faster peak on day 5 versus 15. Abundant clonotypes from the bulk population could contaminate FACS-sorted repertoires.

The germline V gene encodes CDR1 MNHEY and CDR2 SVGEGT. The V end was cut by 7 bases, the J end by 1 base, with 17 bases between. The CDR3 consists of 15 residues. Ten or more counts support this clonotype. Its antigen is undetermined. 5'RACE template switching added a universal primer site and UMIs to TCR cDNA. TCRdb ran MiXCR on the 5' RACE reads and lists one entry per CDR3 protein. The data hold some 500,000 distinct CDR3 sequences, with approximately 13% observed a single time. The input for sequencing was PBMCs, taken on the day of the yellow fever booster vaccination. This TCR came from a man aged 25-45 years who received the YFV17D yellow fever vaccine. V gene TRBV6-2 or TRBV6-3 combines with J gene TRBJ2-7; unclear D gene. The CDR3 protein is CASKDPQRASYEQYF. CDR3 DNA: TGTGCCAGCAAAGACCCCCAGCGCGCGTCCTACGAGCAGTACTTC.